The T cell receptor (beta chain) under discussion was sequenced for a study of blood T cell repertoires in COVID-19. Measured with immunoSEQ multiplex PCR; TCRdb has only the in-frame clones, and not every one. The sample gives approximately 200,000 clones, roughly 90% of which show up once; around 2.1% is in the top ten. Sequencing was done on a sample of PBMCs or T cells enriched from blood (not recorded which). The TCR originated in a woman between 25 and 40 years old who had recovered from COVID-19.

This CDR3 is CASSLVFTEAFF. The CDR3 coding sequence is TGTGCCAGCAGCTTAGTATTCACTGAAGCTTTCTTT. This chain joins TRBV7-9 and TRBJ1-1, with D uncertain. The ends were cut back, 1 base at V and 4 bases at J, with 4 bases in the middle. The CDR3 has 12 residues. From germline, CDR1 is SEHNR and CDR2 FQNEAQ (reference sequence). The variable domain in full, completed from reference TRBV7-9 and TRBJ1-1, reads DTGVSQNPRHKITKRGQNVTFRCDPISEHNRLYWYRQTLGQGPEFLTYFQNEAQLEKSRLLSDRFSAERPKGSFSTLEIQRTEQGDSAMYLCASSLVFTEAFFGQGTRLTVV.